Listed here are 23 T cell receptor beta chains from one sample, sequenced in a study of T cell repertoires in cytomegalovirus infection. One entry per CDR3 protein, called by TCRdb with MiXCR from the reads. The sample includes approximately 250,000 distinct CDR3 sequences, 9.1% seen only once; the top ten take over 12%. Sequences were obtained from PBMCs. All receptors come from a human donor in good health (CMV status not recorded). Some clones in this sample may be carry-over from other donors' samples.

This clonotype has ten or more counts. The rearrangement uses TRBV12-3 or TRBV12-4 and TRBJ2-1, with TRBD1 identical over 10 bases. This CDR3 contains 15 residues. V gave up 8 bases and J gave up 10 bases; unmatched junction bases: 14. CDR3 sequence reads: CASQRRDRGFREQFF. The DNA for the CDR3 is TGTGCCAGCCAAAGGAGGGACAGGGGCTTCAGGGAGCAGTTCTTC.

This sequence joins TRBV20-1 and TRBJ2-7; TRBD2 matches at 7 bases. Germline CDR1 and CDR2: DFQATT and SNEGSKA (reference sequence). This CDR3 spans 15 amino acids. The ends lost 3 bases at V and 0 bases at J; junction bases unmatched: 8. The CDR3 DNA reads as TGCAGTGCTAGTGGGGGGGAGGGAAGCTCCTACGAGCAGTACTTC. Its protein is CSASGGEGSSYEQYF.

Notes on this clonotype: Mismatch with germline at one junction end may stem from a read error. The J gene is TRBJ2-3, the V gene TRBV4-1; 14 nucleotides agree with TRBD2. Germline V gene lookup returns CDR1 MGHRA and CDR2 YSYEKL. This CDR3 spans 19 amino acids. The CDR3 protein is CASSQGTSGGVPSTDTQYF. In DNA form, the CDR3 reads TGCGCCAGCAGTCAAGGGACTAGCGGGGGTGTCCCTAGCACAGATACGCAGTATTTT.

There are many counts of this clonotype. The J gene is TRBJ1-4, the V gene TRBV28; TRBD1 aligns across 9 bases. The germline V gene has CDR1 MDHEN and CDR2 SYDVKM. The CDR3 length is 14 residues. V trimming: 8 bases; J trimming: 5 bases; junction bases outside the gene matches: 6. In DNA, the CDR3 is TGTGCCAGCCATCCCGGGACAGGGAATGAAAAACTGTTTTTT. Protein sequence: CASHPGTGNEKLFF.

This clonotype appeared many times. The V call is TRBV7-3, the J call TRBJ2-2, with 8 positions matching TRBD1. CDR1 SGHTA and CDR2 FQGTGA come from the germline V gene. The CDR3 is 14 residues long. The ends lost 1 base at V and 6 bases at J; junction bases unmatched: 1. The CDR3 sequence: CASSLRQGPGELFF. In DNA, the CDR3 is TGTGCCAGCAGCTTAAGACAGGGGCCCGGGGAGCTGTTTTTT. The whole variable domain, filled in from reference TRBV7-3 and TRBJ2-2, reads GAGVSQTPSNKVTEKGKYVELRCDPISGHTALYWYRQSLGQGPEFLIYFQGTGAADDSGLPNDRFFAVRPEGSVSTLKIQRTERGDSAVYLCASSLRQGPGELFFGEGSRLTVL.

This clonotype has a count of ten or more. Relative to the germline gene, one junction end is altered; a read error may explain this. The V gene is TRBV7-2, the J gene TRBJ2-7; 7 nucleotides align to TRBD1. The germline V gene encodes CDR1 SGHTA and CDR2 FQGNSA. The CDR3 spans 14 residues. The DNA for the CDR3 is TGTGCCAGCAGCCTAGCAGGGACAGAGTACGAGCAGTACTTC. It encodes CASSLAGTEYEQYF.

This clonotype showed up just a few times. The chain carries TRBV28 and TRBJ1-2; 10 nucleotides agree with TRBD1. CDR1 and CDR2 (germline): MDHEN, SYDVKM. Unmatched junction bases numbered 9, after V lost 4 bases and J lost 7 bases. This CDR3 contains 15 residues. The CDR3 sequence is CASSSPIGQGGGYTF. The CDR3 nucleotides read TGTGCCAGCAGTTCTCCCATAGGACAGGGGGGTGGCTACACCTTC.

The chain recombines TRBV7-2 with TRBJ2-1; 8 bases align to TRBD2. The junction had 7 bases not matched to a gene; V was cut back by 3 bases and J by 6 bases. CDR3 length equals 15 residues. Germline V gene lookup returns CDR1 SGHTA and CDR2 FQGNSA. The DNA for the CDR3 is TGTGCCAGCAGCTTTAGCGGGATCGGGGGCAATGAGCAGTTCTTC. Its translation: CASSFSGIGGNEQFF.

The sample holds many counts of this clonotype. The chain uses TRBV7-6 and TRBJ2-7, with TRBD2 as a possible D gene (6 bases). V dropped 5 bases and J dropped 2 bases, with 13 bases sitting between them. Germline CDR1 SGHVS, CDR2 FNYEAQ. CDR3 length equals 14 residues. CDR3 sequence (DNA): TGTGCCAGCAGCCCCGGGGGACTGGCCTACGAGCAGTACTTC. It encodes CASSPGGLAYEQYF. The full variable domain, its missing parts supplied by reference TRBV7-6 and TRBJ2-7, is GAGVSQSPRYKVTKRGQDVALRCDPISGHVSLYWYRQALGQGPEFLTYFNYEAQQDKSGLPNDRFSAERPEGSISTLTIQRTEQRDSAMYRCASSPGGLAYEQYFGPGTRLTVT.

This clonotype occurred many times. This chain joins TRBV7-2 and TRBJ1-6, with D hard to call. Germline V CDR1 and CDR2: SGHTA, FQGNSA. Deletions cut 5 bases from V and 7 bases from J, with 9 bases between. CDR3 length equals 13 residues. The CDR3 nucleotides read TGTGCCAGCAGCGCCGTAGTGAATTCACCCCTCCACTTT. Amino acids: CASSAVVNSPLHF. The variable domain in full, with the rest retrieved from reference TRBV7-2 and TRBJ1-6, is GAGVSQSPSNKVTEKGKDVELRCDPISGHTALYWYRQSLGQGLEFLIYFQGNSAPDKSGLPSDRFSAERTGGSVSTLTIQRTQQEDSAVYLCASSAVVNSPLHFGNGTRLTVT.

The V gene is TRBV28, the J gene TRBJ2-3; D is perhaps TRBD2 (5 bases). V gave up 3 bases and J gave up 3 bases, with 10 bases separating them. Germline CDR1 MDHEN, CDR2 SYDVKM. This CDR3 comprises 14 residues. The CDR3 DNA reads TGTGCCAGCAGTTTGCCTCGCGGGACAGATACGCAGTATTTT. This gives the protein CASSLPRGTDTQYF.

This clonotype was recorded many times. The CDR3 DNA is TGTGCCAGCAGCAATAAGCGGGATTCCTACGAGCAGTACTTC. Translation gives CASSNKRDSYEQYF. J is TRBJ2-7 and V is TRBV7-8; TRBD2 matches 7 bases. This CDR3 has 14 amino acids. CDR1 is SGHVS and CDR2 is FQNEAQ in the germline V gene. V lost 5 bases to trimming and J lost 1 base; unmatched junction nucleotides: 5.

This clonotype came up many times. One end of the junction fails to match germline, which may point to a read error. This chain connects TRBV7-8 to TRBJ2-1; D might be TRBD2 (6 bases). Per germline, CDR1 SGHVS and CDR2 FQNEAQ. CDR3 length equals 16 residues. The CDR3 here is CASSSVGTFSHNEQFF. CDR3 nucleotides: TGTGCCAGCAGCTCAGTGGGGACTTTCTCCCACAATGAGCAGTTCTTC.

This clonotype has only a few counts. The J gene is TRBJ1-2, the V gene TRBV6-5, with D possibly matching TRBD1 (6 bases). Trimming removed 6 bases at V and 5 bases at J, with 16 bases between. The CDR3 extends over 14 amino acids. Germline-derived CDR1 and CDR2 are MNHEY and SVGAGI. The CDR3 region has the DNA TGTGCCAGCAGCCCCACAGGGAACCCTTATGGCTACACCTTC. Translating gives CASSPTGNPYGYTF.

This clonotype was counted ten times or more. The V and J genes are TRBV7-2 and TRBJ2-1; no clear D. The length of the CDR3 is 11 residues. V lost 3 bases to trimming and J lost 5 bases, with 2 bases between them. Looked up from germline, CDR1 is SGHTA and CDR2 is FQGNSA. The CDR3 nucleotides read TGTGCCAGCAGCTTCCACAATGAGCAGTTCTTC. It codes for CASSFHNEQFF.

Many counts were recorded for this clonotype. This sequence joins TRBV10-3 and TRBJ2-1; the match to TRBD2 covers 13 bases. J was trimmed by 8 bases and V by 7 bases; bases with no gene match: 11. The CDR3 covers 16 residues. Germline CDR1 ENHRY, CDR2 SYGVKD. This CDR3 reads CAIKGTSGIVGDEQFF. Written as DNA, the CDR3 is TGTGCCATCAAAGGGACTAGCGGGATCGTTGGCGATGAGCAGTTCTTC.

This clonotype has at least ten counts. The rearrangement links TRBV30 to TRBJ2-3; TRBD1 might be the D (5 bases). This CDR3 has 15 amino acids. CDR1 GTSNPN and CDR2 SVGIG come from the germline V gene (reference sequence). Trimming took 2 bases from V and 0 from J, leaving 12 bases between them. This CDR3 is CAWSNERGSTDTQYF. The DNA of the CDR3 is TGTGCCTGGAGTAACGAAAGGGGAAGCACAGATACGCAGTATTTT.

This clonotype showed up many times. The chain links TRBV6-2 or TRBV6-3 to TRBJ2-7; D is undetermined. The V gene lost 0 bases and the J gene lost 2 bases, with 11 bases spanning the gap. CDR3 length: 15 amino acids. Germline V gene data show CDR1 as MNHEY and CDR2 as SVGEGT. Here the CDR3 DNA reads TGTGCCAGCAGTTACTCGCCGGCCGGGCCCTACGAGCAGTACTTC. Translation gives CASSYSPAGPYEQYF.

In this sample, this clonotype turned up many times. The rearrangement joins TRBV7-2 to TRBJ2-1; 7 bases align to TRBD1. CDR3 length equals 14 residues. Per germline, CDR1 SGHTA and CDR2 FQGNSA. With V trimmed by 5 bases and J by 7 bases, 8 bases remained unmatched. The CDR3 region is CASSTRQGRNEQFF. CDR3 sequence (DNA): TGTGCCAGCAGCACCAGACAGGGTCGTAATGAGCAGTTCTTC.

The sample holds a few counts of this clonotype. The V and J genes are TRBV20-1 and TRBJ1-6; unclear D gene. Germline V gene lookup returns CDR1 DFQATT and CDR2 SNEGSKA (reference sequence). V lost 0 bases, J lost 7 bases, and 7 bases lay in between. CDR3 size: 13 residues. The chain's CDR3 is CSARDPRNSPLHF. For the CDR3, the DNA is TGCAGTGCTAGAGATCCGAGGAATTCACCCCTCCACTTT.

At least ten counts were recorded for this clonotype. This chain connects TRBV12-3 or TRBV12-4 to TRBJ1-1; 8 positions agree with TRBD1. This CDR3 is 15 amino acids long. Germline trimming cut 10 bases from V and 8 bases from J; bases unmatched to any gene: 18. CDR3 DNA: TGTGCCATCTCGAAGGTAGGACAGGGCCCTGGGGAAGCTTTCTTT. Protein product: CAISKVGQGPGEAFF.

The chain combines TRBV19 with TRBJ1-1; tentatively, D is TRBD1 (6 bases). The V gene's germline CDR1 is LNHDA and CDR2 SQIVND (reference sequence). Trimming shortened V by 7 bases and J by 0 bases, and 15 bases separated the two germline ends. This CDR3 comprises 15 residues. In DNA form, the CDR3 reads TGTGCCAGTAACACAGGGTGGGCTATGAACACTGAAGCTTTCTTT. Translated, it gives CASNTGWAMNTEAFF.

This clonotype was seen a handful of times. The gene calls are TRBV28 and TRBJ1-5, with D tentatively TRBD1 (5 bases). The CDR3 loop spans 19 amino acids. CDR1 and CDR2 (germline): MDHEN, SYDVKM. The germline V and J ends were trimmed by 3 bases and 0 bases, with 21 bases remaining between them. The CDR3 nucleotides are TGTGCCAGCAGTTTTCCCCGGGGGGGGAGGGGATATAGCAATCAGCCCCAGCATTTT. Translating it yields CASSFPRGGRGYSNQPQHF.